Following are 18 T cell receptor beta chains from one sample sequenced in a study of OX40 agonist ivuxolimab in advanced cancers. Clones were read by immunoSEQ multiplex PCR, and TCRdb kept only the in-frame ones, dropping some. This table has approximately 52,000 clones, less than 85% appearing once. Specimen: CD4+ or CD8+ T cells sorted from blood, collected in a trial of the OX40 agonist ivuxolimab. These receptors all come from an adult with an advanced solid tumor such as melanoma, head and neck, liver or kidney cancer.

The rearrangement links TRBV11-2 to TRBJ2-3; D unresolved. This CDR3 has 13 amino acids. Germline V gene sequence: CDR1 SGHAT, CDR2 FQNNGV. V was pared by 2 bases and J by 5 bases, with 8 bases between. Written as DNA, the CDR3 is TGTGCCAGCAGCTTAAAGGGTGGAGATACGCAGTATTTT. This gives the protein CASSLKGGDTQYF.

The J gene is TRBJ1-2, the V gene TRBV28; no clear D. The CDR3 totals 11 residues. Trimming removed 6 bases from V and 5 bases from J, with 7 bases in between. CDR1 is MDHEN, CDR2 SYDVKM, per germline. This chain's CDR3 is CASSYNYGYTF. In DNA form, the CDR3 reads TGTGCCAGCAGCTACAATTATGGCTACACCTTC.

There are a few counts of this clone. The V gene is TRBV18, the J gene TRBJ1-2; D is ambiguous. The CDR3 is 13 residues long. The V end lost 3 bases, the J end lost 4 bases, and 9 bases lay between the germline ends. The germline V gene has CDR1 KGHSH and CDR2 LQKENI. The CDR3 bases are TGTGCCAGCTCACCGAACCTGGGCTATGGCTACACCTTC. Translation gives CASSPNLGYGYTF. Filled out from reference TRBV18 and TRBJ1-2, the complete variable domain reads NAGVMQNPRHLVRRRGQEARLRCSPMKGHSHVYWYRQLPEEGLKFMVYLQKENIIDESGMPKERFSAEFPKEGPSILRIQQVVRGDSAAYFCASSPNLGYGYTFGSGTRLTVV.

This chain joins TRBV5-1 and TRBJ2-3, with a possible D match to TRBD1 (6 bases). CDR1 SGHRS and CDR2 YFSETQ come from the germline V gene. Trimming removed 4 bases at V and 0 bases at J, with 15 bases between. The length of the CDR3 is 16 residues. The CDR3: CASSPGTLPSTDTQYF. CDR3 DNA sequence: TGCGCCAGCAGCCCCGGGACATTACCTAGCACAGATACGCAGTATTTT.

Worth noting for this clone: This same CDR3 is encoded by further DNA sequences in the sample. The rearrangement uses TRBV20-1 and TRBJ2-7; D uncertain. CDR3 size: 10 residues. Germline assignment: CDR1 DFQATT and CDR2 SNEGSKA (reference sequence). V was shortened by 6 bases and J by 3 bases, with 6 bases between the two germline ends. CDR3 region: CSATNYEQYF. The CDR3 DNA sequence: TGCAGTGCGACAAACTACGAGCAGTACTTC.

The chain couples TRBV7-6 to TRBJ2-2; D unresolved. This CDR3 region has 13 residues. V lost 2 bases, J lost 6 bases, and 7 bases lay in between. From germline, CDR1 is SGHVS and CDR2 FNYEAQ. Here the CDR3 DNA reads TGTGCCAGCAGCTTATTGTTTTCCGGGGAGCTGTTTTTT. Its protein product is CASSLLFSGELFF.

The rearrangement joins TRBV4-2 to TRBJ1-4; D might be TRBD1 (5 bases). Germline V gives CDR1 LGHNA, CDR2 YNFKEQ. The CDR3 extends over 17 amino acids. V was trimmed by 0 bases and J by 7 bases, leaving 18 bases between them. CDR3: CASSQDGEGLMVEKLFF. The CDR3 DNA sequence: TGTGCCAGCAGCCAAGATGGGGAGGGACTGATGGTTGAAAAACTGTTTTTT.

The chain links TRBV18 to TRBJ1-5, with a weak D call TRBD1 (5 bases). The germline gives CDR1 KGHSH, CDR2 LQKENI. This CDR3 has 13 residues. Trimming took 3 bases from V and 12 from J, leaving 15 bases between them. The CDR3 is CASSPGGDGHQHF. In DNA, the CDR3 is TGTGCCAGCTCACCCGGTGGGGACGGGCACCAGCATTTT.

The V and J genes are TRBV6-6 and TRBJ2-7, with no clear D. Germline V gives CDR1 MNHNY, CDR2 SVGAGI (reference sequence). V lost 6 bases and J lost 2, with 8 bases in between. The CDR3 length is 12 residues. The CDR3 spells CASSPDPYEQYF. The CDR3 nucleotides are TGTGCCAGCAGCCCCGACCCCTACGAGCAGTACTTC.

CDR3 sequence: CASSIGTGVSTDTQYF. DNA of the CDR3: TGTGCCAGTAGTATAGGGACAGGGGTTAGCACAGATACGCAGTATTTT. V is TRBV19 and J is TRBJ2-3; 9 bases match TRBD1. V trimming: 1 base; J trimming: 0 bases; junction bases outside the gene matches: 2. CDR1 LNHDA and CDR2 SQIVND come from the germline V gene (reference sequence). The CDR3 extends over 16 amino acids.

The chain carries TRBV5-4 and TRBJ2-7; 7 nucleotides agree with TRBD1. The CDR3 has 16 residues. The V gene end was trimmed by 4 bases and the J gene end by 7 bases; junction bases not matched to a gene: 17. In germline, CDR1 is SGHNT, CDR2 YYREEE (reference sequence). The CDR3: CASSPVRDSGSREQYF. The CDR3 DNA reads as TGTGCCAGCAGCCCGGTCCGGGACAGCGGATCGCGGGAGCAGTACTTC.

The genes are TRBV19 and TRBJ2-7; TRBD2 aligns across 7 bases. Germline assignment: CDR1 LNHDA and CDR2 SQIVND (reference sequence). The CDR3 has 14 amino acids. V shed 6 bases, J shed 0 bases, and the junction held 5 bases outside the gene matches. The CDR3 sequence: CASRPGGSSYEQYF. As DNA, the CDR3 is TGTGCCAGTAGGCCCGGGGGGAGCTCCTACGAGCAGTACTTC.

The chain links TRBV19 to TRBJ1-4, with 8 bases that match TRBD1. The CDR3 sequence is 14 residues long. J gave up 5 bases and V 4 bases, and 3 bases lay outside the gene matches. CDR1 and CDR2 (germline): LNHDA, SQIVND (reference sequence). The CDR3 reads CASSRTGWNEKLFF. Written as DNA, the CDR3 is TGTGCCAGTAGTAGGACAGGGTGGAATGAAAAACTGTTTTTT.

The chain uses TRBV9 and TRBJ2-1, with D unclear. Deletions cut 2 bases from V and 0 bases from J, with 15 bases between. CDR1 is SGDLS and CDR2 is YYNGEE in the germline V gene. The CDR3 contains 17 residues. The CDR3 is CASSVANTPSSYNEQFF. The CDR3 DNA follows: TGTGCCAGCAGCGTGGCAAATACGCCGAGCTCCTACAATGAGCAGTTCTTC.

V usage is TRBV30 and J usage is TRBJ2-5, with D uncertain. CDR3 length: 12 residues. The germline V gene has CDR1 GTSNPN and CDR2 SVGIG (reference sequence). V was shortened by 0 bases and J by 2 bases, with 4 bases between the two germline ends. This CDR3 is CAWSVRQETQYF. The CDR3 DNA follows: TGTGCCTGGAGTGTAAGGCAAGAGACCCAGTACTTC.

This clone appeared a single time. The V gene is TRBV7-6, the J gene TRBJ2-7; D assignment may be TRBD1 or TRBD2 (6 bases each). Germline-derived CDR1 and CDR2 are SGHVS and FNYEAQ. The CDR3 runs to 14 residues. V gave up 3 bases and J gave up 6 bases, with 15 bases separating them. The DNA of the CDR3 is TGTGCCAGCAGCTTGGGGGGTGGGGGCCGCGAGCAGTACTTC. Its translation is CASSLGGGGREQYF.

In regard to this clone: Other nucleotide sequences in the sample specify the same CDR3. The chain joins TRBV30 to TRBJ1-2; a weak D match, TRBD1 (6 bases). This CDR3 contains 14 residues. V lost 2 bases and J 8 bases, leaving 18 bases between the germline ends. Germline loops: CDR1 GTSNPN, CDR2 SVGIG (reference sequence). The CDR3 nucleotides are TGTGCCTGGAGTTCCGACCGGGGGCCGGGGGGCTACACCTTC. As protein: CAWSSDRGPGGYTF.

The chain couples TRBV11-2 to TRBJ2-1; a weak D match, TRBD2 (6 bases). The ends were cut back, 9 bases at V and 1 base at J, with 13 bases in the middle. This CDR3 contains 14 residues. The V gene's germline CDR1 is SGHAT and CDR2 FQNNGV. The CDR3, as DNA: TGTGCCAGTCACCCGGGACTGTCCTACAATGAGCAGTTCTTC. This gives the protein CASHPGLSYNEQFF.